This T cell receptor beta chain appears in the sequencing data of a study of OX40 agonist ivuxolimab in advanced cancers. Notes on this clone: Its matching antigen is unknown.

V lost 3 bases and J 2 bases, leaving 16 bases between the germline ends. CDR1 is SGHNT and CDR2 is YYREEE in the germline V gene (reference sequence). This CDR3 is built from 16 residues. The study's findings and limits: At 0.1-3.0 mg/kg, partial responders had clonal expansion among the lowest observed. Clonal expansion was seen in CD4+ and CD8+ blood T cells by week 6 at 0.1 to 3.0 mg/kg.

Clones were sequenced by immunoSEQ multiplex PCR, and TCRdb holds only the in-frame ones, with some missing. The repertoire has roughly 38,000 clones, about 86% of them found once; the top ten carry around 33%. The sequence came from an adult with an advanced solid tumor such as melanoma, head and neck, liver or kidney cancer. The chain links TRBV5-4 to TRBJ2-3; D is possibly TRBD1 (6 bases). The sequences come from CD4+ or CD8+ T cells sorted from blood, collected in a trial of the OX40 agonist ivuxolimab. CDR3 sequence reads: CASSSAPGAITDTQYF. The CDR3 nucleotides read TGTGCCAGCAGCTCCGCCCCAGGGGCGATCACAGATACGCAGTATTTT.